This TCR beta chain derives from a study of T-cell memory formation after mild COVID-19. Study as a whole: Among the donors, TCR clusters were largely specific to each donor.

V dropped 1 base and J dropped 1 base, with 12 bases sitting between them. Germline CDR1 and CDR2: SGHTA and FQGNSA. CDR3 length: 16 amino acids. Regarding the study as a whole: A balance of CD4 and CD8 characterized clones contracting day 15 to 85, whereas later expanders leaned CD4+. Nothing confirmed that second-wave clones peaking on day 37 were specific for SARS-CoV-2. The appearance of some responding clones in pre-infection memory suggested that cross-reactive memory joined.

In its sample, this clonotype was seen a few times. Its antigen remains unknown. TCRdb re-called the 5' RACE reads through MiXCR, storing one row per CDR3 protein. The sample consists of 150,000 or so distinct CDR3 sequences, approximately 15% of them appearing once. The clonotype was recovered from an adult woman who had mild COVID-19 (a few samples of this study predate the infection). Cell type and time point are not known. The specimen sequenced was PBMCs or a T cell subset sorted from them (not recorded which). The rearrangement uses TRBV7-2 and TRBJ2-3; D perhaps matches TRBD1 (6 bases). The CDR3 sequence is CASSLETGFGTDTQYF. As DNA, the CDR3 is TGTGCCAGCAGCTTAGAAACAGGGTTTGGCACAGATACGCAGTATTTT.